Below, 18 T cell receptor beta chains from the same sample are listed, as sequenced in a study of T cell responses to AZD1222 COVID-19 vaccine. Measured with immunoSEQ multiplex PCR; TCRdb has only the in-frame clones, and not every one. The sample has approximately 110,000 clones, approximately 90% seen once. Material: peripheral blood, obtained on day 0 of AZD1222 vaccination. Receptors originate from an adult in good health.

The CDR3 nucleotides are TGTGCCAGCAGGTGGAACAGCGGCCCCACCGAGCAGTACTTC. Translating it yields CASRWNSGPTEQYF. The chain recombines TRBV27 with TRBJ2-7, with D perhaps matching TRBD2 (5 bases). Germline lookup yields CDR1 MNHEY and CDR2 SMNVEV (reference sequence). CDR3 length: 14 amino acids. V lost 6 bases, J lost 6 bases, and 18 bases lay in between.

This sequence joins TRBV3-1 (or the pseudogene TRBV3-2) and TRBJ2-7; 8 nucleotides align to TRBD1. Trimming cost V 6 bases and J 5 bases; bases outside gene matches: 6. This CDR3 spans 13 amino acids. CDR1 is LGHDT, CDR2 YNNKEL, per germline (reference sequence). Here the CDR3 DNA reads TGTGCCAGCAGTCAGGGACAGGTCGACGAGCAGTACTTC. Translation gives CASSQGQVDEQYF.

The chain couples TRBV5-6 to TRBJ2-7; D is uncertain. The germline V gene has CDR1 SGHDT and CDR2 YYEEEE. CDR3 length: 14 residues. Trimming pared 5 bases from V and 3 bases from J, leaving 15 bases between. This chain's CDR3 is CASSLPGLGYEQYF. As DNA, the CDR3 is TGTGCCAGCAGTCTACCGGGCCTAGGCTACGAGCAGTACTTC. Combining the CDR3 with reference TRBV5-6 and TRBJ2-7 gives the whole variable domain DAGVTQSPTHLIKTRGQQVTLRCSPKSGHDTVSWYQQALGQGPQFIFQYYEEEERQRGNFPDRFSGHQFPNYSSELNVNALLLGDSALYLCASSLPGLGYEQYFGPGTRLTVT.

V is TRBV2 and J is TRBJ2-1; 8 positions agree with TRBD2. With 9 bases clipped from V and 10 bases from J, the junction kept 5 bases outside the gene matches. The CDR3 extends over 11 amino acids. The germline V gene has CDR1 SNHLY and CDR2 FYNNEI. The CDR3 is CARQAGVEQFF. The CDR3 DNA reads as TGTGCCAGACAAGCGGGAGTGGAGCAGTTCTTC.

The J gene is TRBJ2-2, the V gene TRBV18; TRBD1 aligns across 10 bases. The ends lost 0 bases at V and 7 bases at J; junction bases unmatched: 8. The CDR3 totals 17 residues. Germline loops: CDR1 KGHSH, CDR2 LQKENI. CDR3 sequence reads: CASSPPWDRGGFGELFF. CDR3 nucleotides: TGTGCCAGCTCACCACCCTGGGACAGGGGAGGATTCGGGGAGCTGTTTTTT.

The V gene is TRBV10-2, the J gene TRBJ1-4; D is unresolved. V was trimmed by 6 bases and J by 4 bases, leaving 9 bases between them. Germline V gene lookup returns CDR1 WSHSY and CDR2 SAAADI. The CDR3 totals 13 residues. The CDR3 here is CASSEKINEKLFF. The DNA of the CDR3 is TGCGCCAGCAGCGAAAAGATTAATGAAAAACTGTTTTTT.

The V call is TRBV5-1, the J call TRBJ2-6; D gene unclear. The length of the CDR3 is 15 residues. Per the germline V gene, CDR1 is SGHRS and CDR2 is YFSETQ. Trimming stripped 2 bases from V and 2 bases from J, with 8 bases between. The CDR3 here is CASSFGSTGANVLTF. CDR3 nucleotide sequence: TGCGCCAGCAGCTTTGGGTCGACTGGGGCCAACGTCCTGACTTTC.

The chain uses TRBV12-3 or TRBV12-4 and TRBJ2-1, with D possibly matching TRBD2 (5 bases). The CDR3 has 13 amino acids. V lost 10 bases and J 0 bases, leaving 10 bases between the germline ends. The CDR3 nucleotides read TGTGCCACAGGAGGTGTCTCCTACAATGAGCAGTTCTTC. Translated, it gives CATGGVSYNEQFF.

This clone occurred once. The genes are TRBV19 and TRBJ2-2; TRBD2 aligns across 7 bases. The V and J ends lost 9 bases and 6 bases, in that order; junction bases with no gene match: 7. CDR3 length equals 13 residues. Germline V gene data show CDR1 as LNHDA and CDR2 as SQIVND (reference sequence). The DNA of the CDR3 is TGTGCCAGCCTGGGGAGGGGCGCCGGGGAGCTGTTTTTT. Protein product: CASLGRGAGELFF. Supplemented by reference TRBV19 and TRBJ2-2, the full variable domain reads DGGITQSPKYLFRKEGQNVTLSCEQNLNHDAMYWYRQDPGQGLRLIYYSQIVNDFQKGDIAEGYSVSREKKESFPLTVTSAQKNPTAFYLCASLGRGAGELFFGEGSRLTVL.

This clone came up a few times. The chain's CDR3 is CASSPRAGVEAFF. The DNA of the CDR3 is TGTGCCAGCAGCCCCCGCGCAGGGGTTGAAGCTTTCTTT. V gene TRBV7-6 combines with J gene TRBJ1-1, with D possibly matching TRBD1 (6 bases). The CDR3 is 13 amino acids. CDR1 is SGHVS and CDR2 is FNYEAQ in the germline V gene. V lost 5 bases and J lost 7, with 14 bases in between.

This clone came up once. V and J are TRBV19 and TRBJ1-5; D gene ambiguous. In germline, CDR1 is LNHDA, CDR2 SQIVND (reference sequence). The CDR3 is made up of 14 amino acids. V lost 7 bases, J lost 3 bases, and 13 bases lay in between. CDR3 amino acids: CASKVWRDNQPQHF. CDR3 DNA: TGTGCCAGTAAGGTATGGCGGGACAATCAGCCCCAGCATTTT.

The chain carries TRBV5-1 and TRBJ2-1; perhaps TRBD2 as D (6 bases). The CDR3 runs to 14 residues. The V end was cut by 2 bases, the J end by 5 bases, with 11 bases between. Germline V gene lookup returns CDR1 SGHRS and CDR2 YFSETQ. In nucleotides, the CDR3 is TGCGCCAGCAGCTTCGGCGGGATAAACAATGAGCAGTTCTTC. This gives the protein CASSFGGINNEQFF.

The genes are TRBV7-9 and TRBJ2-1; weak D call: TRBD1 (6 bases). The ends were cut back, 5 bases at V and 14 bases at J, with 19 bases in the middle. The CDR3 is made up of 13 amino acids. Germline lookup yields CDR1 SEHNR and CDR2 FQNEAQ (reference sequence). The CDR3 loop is CASSPSGWDKEFF. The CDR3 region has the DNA TGTGCCAGCAGCCCTAGTGGGTGGGACAAGGAGTTCTTC.

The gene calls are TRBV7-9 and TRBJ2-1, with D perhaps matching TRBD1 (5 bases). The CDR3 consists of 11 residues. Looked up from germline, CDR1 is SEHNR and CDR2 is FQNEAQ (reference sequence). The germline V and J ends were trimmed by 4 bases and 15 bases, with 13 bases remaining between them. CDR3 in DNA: TGTGCCAGCAGCTCAATGACAGTTCCGTTCTTC. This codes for CASSSMTVPFF.

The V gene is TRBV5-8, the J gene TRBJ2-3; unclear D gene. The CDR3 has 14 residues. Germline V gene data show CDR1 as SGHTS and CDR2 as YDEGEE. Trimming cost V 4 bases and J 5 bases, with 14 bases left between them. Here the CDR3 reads CASSQPPAVDTQYF. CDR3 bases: TGTGCCAGCAGCCAACCACCGGCCGTAGATACGCAGTATTTT.

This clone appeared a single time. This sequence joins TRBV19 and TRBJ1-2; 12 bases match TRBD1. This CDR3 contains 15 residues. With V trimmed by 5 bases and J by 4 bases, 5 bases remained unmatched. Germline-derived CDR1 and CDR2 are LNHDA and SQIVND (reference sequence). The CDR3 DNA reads TGTGCCAGTAGTGCGGGGACAGGGGGCAGCTATGGCTACACCTTC. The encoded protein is CASSAGTGGSYGYTF. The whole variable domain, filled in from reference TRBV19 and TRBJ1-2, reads DGGITQSPKYLFRKEGQNVTLSCEQNLNHDAMYWYRQDPGQGLRLIYYSQIVNDFQKGDIAEGYSVSREKKESFPLTVTSAQKNPTAFYLCASSAGTGGSYGYTFGSGTRLTVV.

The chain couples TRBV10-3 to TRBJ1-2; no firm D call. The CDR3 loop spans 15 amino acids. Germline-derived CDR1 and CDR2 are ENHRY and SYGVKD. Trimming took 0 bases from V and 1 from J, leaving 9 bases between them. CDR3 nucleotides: TGTGCCATCAGTGAGTCGACTGGTCTTAACTATGGCTACACCTTC. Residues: CAISESTGLNYGYTF.

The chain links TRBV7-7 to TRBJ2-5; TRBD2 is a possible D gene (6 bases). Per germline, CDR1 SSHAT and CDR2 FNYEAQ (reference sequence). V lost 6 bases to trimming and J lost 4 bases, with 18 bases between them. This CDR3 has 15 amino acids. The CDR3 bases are TGTGCCAGCAGTCCCGACGGGGGATCGGGAGAGACCCAGTACTTC. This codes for CASSPDGGSGETQYF.